This passage covers 2 T cell receptor beta chains from one sample sequenced in a study of cytomegalovirus exposure and HLA in healthy donors. Clones were sequenced by immunoSEQ multiplex PCR, and TCRdb holds only the in-frame ones, with some missing. The sample yields 100,000 to 150,000 clones, 88% seen once. Sequenced material: PBMCs. The receptors come from a man between 18 and 35 years old in good health and CMV-seronegative.

This sequence joins TRBV13 and TRBJ2-7, with D tentatively TRBD1 (6 bases). Germline assignment: CDR1 PRHDT and CDR2 FYEKMQ (reference sequence). V lost 4 bases and J lost 3, with 13 bases in between. The CDR3 has 14 residues. As DNA, the CDR3 is TGTGCCAGCAGCTCCCCGGGACATAGCTACGAGCAGTACTTC. Protein: CASSSPGHSYEQYF.

Here the CDR3 reads CASSIRAGGPYEQYF. The DNA of the CDR3 is TGTGCCAGTAGTATCAGGGCGGGGGGGCCCTACGAGCAGTACTTC. The V gene is TRBV19, the J gene TRBJ2-7; 9 nucleotides line up with TRBD2. V shed 3 bases, J shed 2 bases, and the junction held 5 bases outside the gene matches. The germline gives CDR1 LNHDA, CDR2 SQIVND (reference sequence). The CDR3 extends over 15 amino acids.